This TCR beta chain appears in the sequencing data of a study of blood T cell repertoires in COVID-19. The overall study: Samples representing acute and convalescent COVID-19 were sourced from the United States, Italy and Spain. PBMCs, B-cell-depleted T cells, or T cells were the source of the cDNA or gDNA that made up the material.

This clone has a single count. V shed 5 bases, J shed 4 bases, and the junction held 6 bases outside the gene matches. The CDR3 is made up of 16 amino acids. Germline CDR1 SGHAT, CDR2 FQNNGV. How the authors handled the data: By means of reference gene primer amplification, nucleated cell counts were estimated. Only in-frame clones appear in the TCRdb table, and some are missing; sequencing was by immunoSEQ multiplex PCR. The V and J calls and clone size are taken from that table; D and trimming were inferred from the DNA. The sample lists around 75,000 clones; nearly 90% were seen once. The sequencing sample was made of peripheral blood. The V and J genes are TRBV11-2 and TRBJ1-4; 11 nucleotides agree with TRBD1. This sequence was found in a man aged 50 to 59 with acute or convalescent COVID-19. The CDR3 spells CASSRGTGGINEKLFF. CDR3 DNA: TGTGCCAGCAGCCGAGGGACAGGGGGTATTAATGAAAAACTGTTTTTT.